What follows is one TCR beta chain and its context. The sample is drawn from a study of blood T cell repertoires in COVID-19. The CDR3 is 16 residues long. Per the germline V gene, CDR1 is ENHRY and CDR2 is SYGVKD. J lost 0 bases, V lost 9 bases, and 6 bases had no gene match. Only in-frame clones appear in the TCRdb table, and some are missing; sequencing was by immunoSEQ multiplex PCR. Here the sample spans 150,000 to 200,000 clones, approximately 80% being singletons. The receptor's source is a woman in her sixties who had recovered from COVID-19. Sample: PBMCs or T cells enriched from blood (not recorded which). The J gene is TRBJ2-2, the V gene TRBV10-3, with 11 bases lining up with TRBD1. CDR3 DNA sequence: TGTGCCATTTCCCCGGGACAGGGGGCGAACACCGGGGAGCTGTTTTTT. This encodes CAISPGQGANTGELFF.